Listed below are T cell receptor beta chains from one sample, sequenced in a study of identical twins. TCRdb re-called the 5' RACE reads through MiXCR, storing one row per CDR3 protein. In the table there are over 200,000 distinct CDR3 sequences, roughly 10% of which are singletons. Sequenced material: memory (CD45RO+) T cells sorted from blood. The receptors were sampled from a woman aged 18-29 years in good health. CDR3s include the opening cysteine and the closing phenylalanine or tryptophan. A D gene is named only where the DNA matches it firmly. The listing skips clone size in some rows; elsewhere it reads once, few, many or a size class.

D | J | size | V | DNA | CDR3
TRBD2 | TRBJ2-3 | many | TRBV11-2 | TGTGCCAGCAGCTCCCCCCTAGCGGGAGGGCTGTATTTTGATACGCAGTATTTT | CASSSPLAGGLYFDTQYF
NA | TRBJ1-1 | NA | TRBV6-1 | TGTGCCAGCAGAAGACAGGTGAACACTGAAGCTTTCTTT | CASRRQVNTEAFF
NA | TRBJ2-7 | NA | TRBV12-3/TRBV12-4 | TGTGCCAGCAGTTTATCCGGGGGCGGCGAGCAGTACTTC | CASSLSGGGEQYF
TRBD1 | TRBJ1-1 | many | TRBV6-5 | TGTGCCAGCAGCTACGACAGGGGTGGCACTGAAGCTTTCTTT | CASSYDRGGTEAFF
TRBD1 | TRBJ2-6 | few | TRBV5-1 | TGCGCCAGCAGTAACAGGGGGCCTGGGGCCAACGTCCTGACTTTC | CASSNRGPGANVLTF
NA | TRBJ2-5 | few | TRBV9 | TGTGCCAGCAGCGTAAGGTTCGGGGGATACGAAGAGACCCAGTACTTC | CASSVRFGGYEETQYF
TRBD2 | TRBJ2-3 | once | TRBV12-5 | TGTGCTAGTGGTGCCGGGACTAGCGGCTTCACAGATACGCAGTATTTT | CASGAGTSGFTDTQYF
NA | TRBJ2-7 | many | TRBV12-3/TRBV12-4 | TGTGCCAGCAGATATTCCTACGAGCAGTACTTC | CASRYSYEQYF
NA | TRBJ2-4 | many | TRBV6-2/TRBV6-3 | TGTGCCAGCAGCCGCAGGTCGTTCGCGACACCTGACCCCAAAACGAACATTCAGTACTTC | CASSRRSFATPDPKTNIQYF
NA | TRBJ2-5 | NA | TRBV11-2 | TGTGCCAGCAGCTCTCTCGTTTCGGAGACCCAGTACTTC | CASSSLVSETQYF
TRBD1 | TRBJ1-5 | NA | TRBV12-3/TRBV12-4 | TGTGCCAGCAGTCGGACAGGCCAGCCCCAGCATTTT | CASSRTGQPQHF
NA | TRBJ2-7 | many | TRBV5-1 | TGCGCCAGCAGCTTGGTTAGTCCCGGAAGCTCCTACGAGCAGTACTTC | CASSLVSPGSSYEQYF
TRBD1 | TRBJ1-2 | NA | TRBV29-1 | TGCAGCGTTGCGGGACAGGGGAGCGGCTACACCTTC | CSVAGQGSGYTF
NA | TRBJ1-3 | few | TRBV15 | TGTGCCACCAGCAGAGATACAGGGAACTCTGGAAACACCATATATTTT | CATSRDTGNSGNTIYF
TRBD2 | TRBJ2-1 | many | TRBV9 | TGTGCCAGCAGCCCGAGCGGGAGCGGAAACAATGAGCAGTTCTTC | CASSPSGSGNNEQFF
NA | TRBJ2-5 | few | TRBV7-6 | TGTGCCAGCAGCCCTCGCCAGTCAACCCAGGCTCTGGCGACCCAGTACTTC | CASSPRQSTQALATQYF